This T cell receptor beta chain was recovered during a study of OX40 agonist ivuxolimab in advanced cancers. Study in general: People who had prior anti-PD-1, anti-PD-L1 or anti-CTLA-4 therapy could take part, and around 40% had some. Notes on the study in general: Some patients without response likewise showed low normalized clonal expansion.

This CDR3 has 15 amino acids. The germline V gene has CDR1 MNHEY and CDR2 SVGAGI. The ends lost 6 bases at V and 7 bases at J; junction bases unmatched: 12. Assay: immunoSEQ multiplex PCR; the TCRdb copy retains only in-frame clones and omits some. The sample lists some 150,000 clones, more than 85% occurring once. As to this clone: Antigen unknown.

The sequences come from CD4+ or CD8+ T cells sorted from blood, collected in a trial of the OX40 agonist ivuxolimab. The chain combines TRBV6-5 with TRBJ1-5, with 7 bases matching TRBD1. This sequence originates from an adult with an advanced solid tumor such as melanoma, head and neck, liver or kidney cancer. The CDR3 nucleotides read TGTGCCAGCAGCCGCACAGGGGTGGAAGGGCAGCCCCAGCATTTT. It translates to CASSRTGVEGQPQHF.